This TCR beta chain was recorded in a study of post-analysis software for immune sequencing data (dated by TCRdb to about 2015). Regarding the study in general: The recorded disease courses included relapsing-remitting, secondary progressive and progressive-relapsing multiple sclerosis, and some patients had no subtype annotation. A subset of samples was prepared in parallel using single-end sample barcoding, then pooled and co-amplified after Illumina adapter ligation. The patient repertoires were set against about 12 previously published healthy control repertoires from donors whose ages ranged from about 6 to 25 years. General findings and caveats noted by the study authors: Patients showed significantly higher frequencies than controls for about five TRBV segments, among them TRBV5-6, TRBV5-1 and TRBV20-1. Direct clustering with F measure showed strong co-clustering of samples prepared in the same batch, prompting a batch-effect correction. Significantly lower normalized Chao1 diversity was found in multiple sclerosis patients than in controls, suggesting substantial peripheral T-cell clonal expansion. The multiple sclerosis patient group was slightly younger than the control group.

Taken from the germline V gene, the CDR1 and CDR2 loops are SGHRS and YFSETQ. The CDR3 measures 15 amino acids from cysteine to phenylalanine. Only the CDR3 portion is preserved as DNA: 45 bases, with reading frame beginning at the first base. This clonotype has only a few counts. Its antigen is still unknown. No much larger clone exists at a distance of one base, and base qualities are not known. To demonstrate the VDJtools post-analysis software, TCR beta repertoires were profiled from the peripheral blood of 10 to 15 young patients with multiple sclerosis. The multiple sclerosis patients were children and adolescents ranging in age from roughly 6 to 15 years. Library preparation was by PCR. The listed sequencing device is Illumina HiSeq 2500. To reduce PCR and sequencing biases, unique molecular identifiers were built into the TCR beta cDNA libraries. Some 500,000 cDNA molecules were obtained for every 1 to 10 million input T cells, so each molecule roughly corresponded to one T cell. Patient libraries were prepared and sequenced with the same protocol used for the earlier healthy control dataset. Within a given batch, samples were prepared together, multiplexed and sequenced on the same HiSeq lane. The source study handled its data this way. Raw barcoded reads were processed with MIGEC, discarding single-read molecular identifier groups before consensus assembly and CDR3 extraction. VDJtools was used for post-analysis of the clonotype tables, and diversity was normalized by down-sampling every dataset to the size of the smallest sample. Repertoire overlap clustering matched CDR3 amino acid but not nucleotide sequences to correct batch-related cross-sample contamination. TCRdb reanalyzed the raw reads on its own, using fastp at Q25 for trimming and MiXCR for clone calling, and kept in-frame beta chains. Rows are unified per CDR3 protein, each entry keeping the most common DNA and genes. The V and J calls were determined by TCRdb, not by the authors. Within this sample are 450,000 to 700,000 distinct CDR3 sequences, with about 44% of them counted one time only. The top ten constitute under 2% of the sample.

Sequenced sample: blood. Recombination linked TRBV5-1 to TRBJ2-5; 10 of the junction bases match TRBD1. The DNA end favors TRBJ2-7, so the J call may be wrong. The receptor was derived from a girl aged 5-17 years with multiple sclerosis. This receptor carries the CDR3 CASSITGTGVYEQYF. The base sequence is TGCGCCAGCAGCATTACCGGGACAGGGGTTTACGAGCAGTACTTC.